This is a list of T cell receptor beta chains from one sample in a study of cytomegalovirus exposure and HLA in healthy donors. Method: immunoSEQ multiplex PCR; TCRdb's copy keeps in-frame clones and lacks some. Its clone listing holds about 65,000 clones. The sequenced sample consisted of PBMCs. The receptors originated from a boy aged 5-17 years in good health and CMV-seronegative. Each CDR3 is given with its conserved first and last residue. The D gene is left open where the match is weak.

CDR3aa: CASSLAPQGAYEQYF
CDR3nt: TGTGCCAGCAGCTTAGCCCCCCAGGGGGCCTACGAGCAGTACTTC
v_gene: TRBV11-2
j_gene: TRBJ2-7
d_gene: TRBD1

CDR3aa: CASSPRQGQYGYTF
CDR3nt: TGCGCCAGCAGCCCAAGACAGGGCCAATATGGCTACACCTTC
v_gene: TRBV4-3
j_gene: TRBJ1-2
d_gene: TRBD1

CDR3aa: CASRNYDSIYEQFF
CDR3nt: TGTGCCAGTAGAAATTACGACTCTATCTATGAGCAGTTCTTC
v_gene: TRBV27
j_gene: TRBJ2-1
d_gene: NA

CDR3aa: CASKVAAGQPQHF
CDR3nt: TGTGCCAGCAAGGTGGCAGCGGGTCAGCCCCAGCATTTT
v_gene: TRBV2
j_gene: TRBJ1-5
d_gene: NA

CDR3aa: CASTIRASGISGANVLTF
CDR3nt: TGTGCCAGCACCATAAGGGCTAGCGGGATCTCTGGGGCCAACGTCCTGACTTTC
v_gene: TRBV7-2
j_gene: TRBJ2-6
d_gene: TRBD2

CDR3aa: CASSLDATDEAFF
CDR3nt: TGCGCCAGCAGCTTGGACGCGACAGATGAAGCTTTCTTT
v_gene: TRBV5-1
j_gene: TRBJ1-1
d_gene: NA

CDR3aa: CATSSPLYNEQFF
CDR3nt: TGTGCCACCAGCAGCCCCTTATACAATGAGCAGTTCTTC
v_gene: TRBV15
j_gene: TRBJ2-1
d_gene: NA

CDR3aa: CASSQVGGGAGQYF
CDR3nt: TGTGCCAGCAGCCAAGTAGGCGGGGGGGCCGGGCAGTACTTC
v_gene: TRBV4-2
j_gene: TRBJ2-7
d_gene: TRBD2

CDR3aa: CASSQVGGDWEQYF
CDR3nt: TGTGCCAGCAGCCAAGTAGGCGGCGACTGGGAGCAGTACTTC
v_gene: TRBV4-2
j_gene: TRBJ2-7
d_gene: NA

CDR3aa: CASSLTTGGSLLGTEAFF
CDR3nt: TGTGCCAGCAGTTTGACTACAGGGGGCTCCCTCCTGGGCACTGAAGCTTTCTTT
v_gene: TRBV13
j_gene: TRBJ1-1
d_gene: TRBD1

CDR3aa: CASSLGQGSKNTEAFF
CDR3nt: TGCGCCAGCAGCTTGGGCCAGGGTTCGAAGAACACTGAAGCTTTCTTT
v_gene: TRBV5-1
j_gene: TRBJ1-1
d_gene: NA

CDR3aa: CASSQVDRAVIRTNEKLFF
CDR3nt: TGTGCCAGCAGCCAGGTGGACAGGGCGGTAATAAGGACTAATGAAAAACTGTTTTTT
v_gene: TRBV4-2
j_gene: TRBJ1-4
d_gene: TRBD1

CDR3aa: CASSVGNAGGAYNEQFF
CDR3nt: TGTGCCAGCAGCGTGGGCAATGCGGGAGGCGCCTACAATGAGCAGTTCTTC
v_gene: TRBV9
j_gene: TRBJ2-1
d_gene: TRBD2

CDR3aa: CASSLASDYQPQHF
CDR3nt: TGTGCCAGCAGCTTAGCGTCAGATTATCAGCCCCAGCATTTT
v_gene: TRBV7-9
j_gene: TRBJ1-5
d_gene: NA

CDR3aa: CASSLFQRGNTEAFF
CDR3nt: TGTGCCAGCAGCTTATTTCAGCGGGGGAACACTGAAGCTTTCTTT
v_gene: TRBV7-2
j_gene: TRBJ1-1
d_gene: NA

CDR3aa: CASSLPLLAGVYNEQFF
CDR3nt: TGTGCCAGCAGCTTACCGCTACTAGCGGGAGTCTACAATGAGCAGTTCTTC
v_gene: TRBV7-8
j_gene: TRBJ2-1
d_gene: TRBD2

CDR3aa: CASKSGGTEAFF
CDR3nt: TGTGCCAGCAAGTCCGGGGGCACTGAAGCTTTCTTT
v_gene: TRBV27
j_gene: TRBJ1-1
d_gene: NA

CDR3aa: CASSSTGDNYGYTF
CDR3nt: TGTGCCAGCAGTTCGACAGGGGACAACTATGGCTACACCTTC
v_gene: TRBV6-4
j_gene: TRBJ1-2
d_gene: TRBD1

CDR3aa: CASSLTTQTQYF
CDR3nt: TGCGCCAGCAGCTTGACTACGCAGACCCAGTACTTC
v_gene: TRBV5-1
j_gene: TRBJ2-5
d_gene: NA

CDR3aa: CASSPGGIAGARYYEQYF
CDR3nt: TGCGCCAGCAGTCCCGGGGGAATAGCGGGAGCCCGTTACTACGAGCAGTACTTC
v_gene: TRBV5-1
j_gene: TRBJ2-7
d_gene: TRBD2

CDR3aa: CASSQDVGARSPLHF
CDR3nt: TGCGCCAGCAGCCAAGACGTAGGGGCCCGGTCACCCCTCCACTTT
v_gene: TRBV4-1
j_gene: TRBJ1-6
d_gene: NA

CDR3aa: CASSGGRVSNQPQHF
CDR3nt: TGTGCCAGCAGTGGTGGCCGGGTTAGCAATCAGCCCCAGCATTTT
v_gene: TRBV2
j_gene: TRBJ1-5
d_gene: NA

CDR3aa: CASSTGGNEQFF
CDR3nt: TGTGCCAGCTCAACGGGAGGCAATGAGCAGTTCTTC
v_gene: TRBV18
j_gene: TRBJ2-1
d_gene: TRBD2

CDR3aa: CASSLGPDRVPYGYTF
CDR3nt: TGCGCCAGCAGCTTGGGTCCCGACAGGGTCCCCTATGGCTACACCTTC
v_gene: TRBV5-1
j_gene: TRBJ1-2
d_gene: TRBD1

CDR3aa: CASSSDFGRLRDVPDNEQFF
CDR3nt: TGCGCCAGCAGCTCCGACTTTGGACGATTGAGGGATGTGCCCGACAATGAGCAGTTCTTC
v_gene: TRBV5-1
j_gene: TRBJ2-1
d_gene: NA

CDR3aa: CASTPRAGAVNEQYF
CDR3nt: TGTGCCAGCACCCCCCGTGCGGGAGCTGTAAACGAGCAGTACTTC
v_gene: TRBV7-2
j_gene: TRBJ2-7
d_gene: TRBD2

CDR3aa: CASSPLQGGGPETQYF
CDR3nt: TGTGCCAGCAGTCCACTCCAGGGAGGGGGGCCCGAGACCCAGTACTTC
v_gene: TRBV2
j_gene: TRBJ2-5
d_gene: NA

CDR3aa: CASSDFPGLGGNTIYF
CDR3nt: TGTGCCAGCAGTGATTTTCCAGGCCTTGGGGGAAACACCATATATTTT
v_gene: TRBV2
j_gene: TRBJ1-3
d_gene: NA

CDR3aa: CASSSGTSGGGETQYF
CDR3nt: TGTGCCAGCAGCTCGGGGACTAGCGGAGGGGGAGAGACCCAGTACTTC
v_gene: TRBV7-2
j_gene: TRBJ2-5
d_gene: TRBD2

CDR3aa: CASSLWPLAGNEKLFF
CDR3nt: TGTGCCAGCAGCCTGTGGCCCCTGGCGGGTAATGAAAAACTGTTTTTT
v_gene: TRBV14
j_gene: TRBJ1-4
d_gene: NA

CDR3aa: CASSRLSTGNSPLHF
CDR3nt: TGTGCCAGCAGCCGATTATCGACAGGGAATTCACCCCTCCACTTT
v_gene: TRBV6-5
j_gene: TRBJ1-6
d_gene: TRBD1

CDR3aa: CSGTDGNTIYF
CDR3nt: TGCAGTGGGACAGATGGAAACACCATATATTTT
v_gene: TRBV20-1
j_gene: TRBJ1-3
d_gene: NA

CDR3aa: CASSYRDSRGYTF
CDR3nt: TGTGCCAGCAGTTATCGGGACAGCCGGGGCTACACCTTC
v_gene: TRBV27
j_gene: TRBJ1-2
d_gene: TRBD1

CDR3aa: CATSSRNRQYNEQFF
CDR3nt: TGTGCCACCAGCTCCAGGAACAGGCAATACAATGAGCAGTTCTTC
v_gene: TRBV15
j_gene: TRBJ2-1
d_gene: NA

CDR3aa: CASSYRERGEQYF
CDR3nt: TGTGCCAGCAGTTATCGGGAGCGGGGAGAGCAGTACTTC
v_gene: TRBV25-1
j_gene: TRBJ2-7
d_gene: TRBD2

CDR3aa: CAWSVRTRETQYF
CDR3nt: TGTGCCTGGAGTGTTAGGACTCGGGAGACCCAGTACTTC
v_gene: TRBV30
j_gene: TRBJ2-5
d_gene: NA